These T cell receptor beta chains were read from a single sample in a study of T cells in Graves' hyperthyroidism and ophthalmopathy. TCRdb independently ran MiXCR on the multiplex PCR reads; one entry per CDR3 protein. The sample has hundreds of thousands of distinct CDR3 sequences; around 15% are singletons. Sequencing input: blood. Source of these receptors: a woman between 18 and 29 years old with Graves' hyperthyroidism. Each CDR3 is given with its conserved first and last residue. D genes are given only for firm matches. Some rows mark clone size as missing; the rest say once, few, many or name a class of expanded clone.

D gene: TRBD1; J gene: TRBJ2-1; V gene: TRBV24-1; clone size: many; CDR3 protein: CATSDWGTGSYNEQFF; CDR3 DNA: TGTGCCACCAGTGATTGGGGGACAGGGTCCTACAATGAGCAGTTCTTC
D gene: .; J gene: TRBJ2-1; V gene: TRBV7-9; clone size: .; CDR3 protein: CASSYASALDEQFF; CDR3 DNA: TGTGCCAGCAGCTACGCTAGCGCCCTTGATGAGCAGTTCTTC
D gene: TRBD1; J gene: TRBJ2-3; V gene: TRBV2; clone size: many; CDR3 protein: CASSRRTGGTDTQYF; CDR3 DNA: TGTGCCAGCAGTAGACGGACAGGGGGAACAGATACGCAGTATTTT
D gene: .; J gene: TRBJ2-5; V gene: TRBV7-9; clone size: .; CDR3 protein: CASSSKGGPQETQYF; CDR3 DNA: TGTGCCAGCAGCTCGAAGGGGGGCCCTCAAGAGACCCAGTACTTC
D gene: TRBD2; J gene: TRBJ2-1; V gene: TRBV9; clone size: .; CDR3 protein: CASSMGLAATYEQFF; CDR3 DNA: TGTGCCAGCAGCATGGGACTAGCGGCCACCTACGAGCAGTTCTTC
D gene: .; J gene: TRBJ1-6; V gene: TRBV27; clone size: .; CDR3 protein: CASSLGRGVGSPLHF; CDR3 DNA: TGTGCCAGCAGTTTGGGGCGGGGAGTAGGGTCACCCCTCCACTTT
D gene: .; J gene: TRBJ1-5; V gene: TRBV28; clone size: .; CDR3 protein: CASSSTLSGNQPQHF; CDR3 DNA: TGTGCCAGCAGTTCCACGTTATCAGGCAATCAGCCCCAGCATTTT
D gene: TRBD1; J gene: TRBJ1-1; V gene: TRBV5-6; clone size: many; CDR3 protein: CASSWGQLNTEAFF; CDR3 DNA: TGTGCCAGCAGCTGGGGACAGCTGAACACTGAAGCTTTCTTT
D gene: .; J gene: TRBJ2-5; V gene: TRBV6-1; clone size: many; CDR3 protein: CASSYDRGMGQETQYF; CDR3 DNA: TGTGCCAGCAGTTATGATCGAGGGATGGGACAAGAGACCCAGTACTTC
D gene: .; J gene: TRBJ2-3; V gene: TRBV29-1; clone size: few; CDR3 protein: CSVSGTLGDTQYF; CDR3 DNA: TGCAGCGTTTCCGGGACATTGGGTGATACGCAGTATTTT
D gene: .; J gene: TRBJ2-7; V gene: TRBV7-9; clone size: .; CDR3 protein: CASSLATGALGEQYF; CDR3 DNA: TGTGCCAGCAGCTTAGCAACGGGAGCACTAGGGGAGCAGTACTTC
D gene: .; J gene: TRBJ1-5; V gene: TRBV6-1; clone size: .; CDR3 protein: CASKNQPQHF; CDR3 DNA: TGTGCCAGCAAGAATCAGCCCCAGCATTTT
D gene: .; J gene: TRBJ2-7; V gene: TRBV7-9; clone size: few; CDR3 protein: CASSLWGASYEQYF; CDR3 DNA: TGTGCCAGCAGCTTATGGGGGGCCTCCTACGAGCAGTACTTC
D gene: .; J gene: TRBJ1-1; V gene: TRBV5-1; clone size: many; CDR3 protein: CASSLYVPNTEAFF; CDR3 DNA: TGCGCCAGCAGCTTGTACGTCCCGAACACTGAAGCTTTCTTT
D gene: .; J gene: TRBJ2-5; V gene: TRBV30; clone size: many; CDR3 protein: CAWSQFQETQYF; CDR3 DNA: TGTGCCTGGAGCCAGTTCCAAGAGACCCAGTACTTC
D gene: TRBD2; J gene: TRBJ2-1; V gene: TRBV28; clone size: few; CDR3 protein: CASSFTSGKRKFF; CDR3 DNA: TGTGCCAGCAGTTTCACTAGCGGGAAGAGGAAGTTCTTC
D gene: .; J gene: TRBJ2-7; V gene: TRBV30; clone size: many; CDR3 protein: CAWSFTGPSYEQYF; CDR3 DNA: TGTGCCTGGAGTTTTACAGGACCTTCCTACGAGCAGTACTTC
D gene: .; J gene: TRBJ1-1; V gene: TRBV28; clone size: many; CDR3 protein: CASSFEVWNTEAFF; CDR3 DNA: TGTGCCAGCAGTTTCGAGGTGTGGAACACTGAAGCTTTCTTT
D gene: .; J gene: TRBJ1-5; V gene: TRBV25-1; clone size: once; CDR3 protein: CASSEYKFNQPQHF; CDR3 DNA: TGTGCCAGCAGTGAATACAAGTTCAATCAGCCCCAGCATTTT
D gene: .; J gene: TRBJ1-5; V gene: TRBV27; clone size: few; CDR3 protein: CASRGEAVNQPQHF; CDR3 DNA: TGTGCCAGCAGGGGCGAGGCAGTCAATCAGCCCCAGCATTTT
D gene: .; J gene: TRBJ2-5; V gene: TRBV7-9; clone size: .; CDR3 protein: CASSQPGALGETQYF; CDR3 DNA: TGTGCCAGCAGCCAGCCCGGGGCGCTCGGGGAGACCCAGTACTTC
D gene: TRBD2; J gene: TRBJ2-5; V gene: TRBV20-1; clone size: many; CDR3 protein: CSAPPWLAGGPRETQYF; CDR3 DNA: TGCAGTGCTCCCCCTTGGTTAGCGGGAGGGCCGAGGGAGACCCAGTACTTC
D gene: .; J gene: TRBJ2-4; V gene: TRBV15; clone size: .; CDR3 protein: CATSRGFQKNIQYF; CDR3 DNA: TGTGCCACCAGCAGAGGCTTCCAGAAAAACATTCAGTACTTC
D gene: TRBD2; J gene: TRBJ2-1; V gene: TRBV20-1; clone size: .; CDR3 protein: CSARLLAGGPGYNEQFF; CDR3 DNA: TGCAGTGCTAGATTACTAGCGGGAGGGCCGGGCTACAATGAGCAGTTCTTC
D gene: .; J gene: TRBJ2-5; V gene: TRBV12-3/TRBV12-4; clone size: many; CDR3 protein: CASSSFGETQYF; CDR3 DNA: TGTGCCAGCAGTTCCTTCGGAGAGACCCAGTACTTC
D gene: .; J gene: TRBJ2-2; V gene: TRBV30; clone size: .; CDR3 protein: CAWRLVGVGQLFF; CDR3 DNA: TGTGCCTGGAGGTTGGTTGGTGTGGGGCAACTGTTTTTT
D gene: .; J gene: TRBJ1-4; V gene: TRBV19; clone size: few; CDR3 protein: CASSAWALATNEKLFF; CDR3 DNA: TGTGCCAGTAGTGCTTGGGCGCTTGCAACTAATGAAAAACTGTTTTTT
D gene: TRBD1; J gene: TRBJ2-4; V gene: TRBV6-1; clone size: .; CDR3 protein: CASSETFAVWTGKKNIQYF; CDR3 DNA: TGTGCCAGCAGTGAAACCTTCGCCGTGTGGACAGGGAAAAAAAACATTCAGTACTTC
D gene: TRBD1; J gene: TRBJ1-3; V gene: TRBV6-1; clone size: few; CDR3 protein: CASSSGQSVGNTIYF; CDR3 DNA: TGTGCCAGCAGCTCGGGACAGTCAGTAGGAAACACCATATATTTT
D gene: .; J gene: TRBJ2-2; V gene: TRBV7-9; clone size: few; CDR3 protein: CASSAPDQNTGELFF; CDR3 DNA: TGTGCCAGCAGCGCACCGGACCAGAACACCGGGGAGCTGTTTTTT
D gene: .; J gene: TRBJ2-3; V gene: TRBV7-3; clone size: .; CDR3 protein: CASSPSLAGPTDTQYF; CDR3 DNA: TGTGCCAGCAGCCCCAGCTTAGCCGGACCCACAGATACGCAGTATTTT
D gene: .; J gene: TRBJ2-2; V gene: TRBV11-1; clone size: many; CDR3 protein: CASSLLHLNTGELFF; CDR3 DNA: TGTGCCAGCAGCTTACTTCATCTGAACACCGGGGAGCTGTTTTTT
D gene: .; J gene: TRBJ2-5; V gene: TRBV5-6; clone size: few; CDR3 protein: CASSLEPKETQYF; CDR3 DNA: TGTGCCAGCAGCTTGGAACCCAAAGAGACCCAGTACTTC
D gene: .; J gene: TRBJ1-2; V gene: TRBV20-1; clone size: .; CDR3 protein: CSARDQAPYGYTF; CDR3 DNA: TGCAGTGCTAGGGACCAGGCGCCTTATGGCTACACCTTC
D gene: .; J gene: TRBJ2-7; V gene: TRBV12-3/TRBV12-4; clone size: many; CDR3 protein: CASSHLGGGPSYEQYF; CDR3 DNA: TGTGCCAGCAGTCACCTAGGTGGGGGTCCCTCCTACGAGCAGTACTTC
D gene: TRBD1; J gene: TRBJ2-3; V gene: TRBV7-8; clone size: many; CDR3 protein: CASSRDRRPDTQYF; CDR3 DNA: TGTGCCAGCAGCCGGGACAGGCGCCCGGATACGCAGTATTTT
D gene: .; J gene: TRBJ1-2; V gene: TRBV20-1; clone size: .; CDR3 protein: CSARLNRGGYGYTF; CDR3 DNA: TGCAGTGCTAGACTTAACAGAGGGGGCTATGGCTACACCTTC
D gene: .; J gene: TRBJ2-3; V gene: TRBV19; clone size: .; CDR3 protein: CASNLAGSTDTQYF; CDR3 DNA: TGTGCCAGTAATCTCGCAGGATCCACAGATACGCAGTATTTT
D gene: .; J gene: TRBJ1-1; V gene: TRBV6-1; clone size: many; CDR3 protein: CASSEAETLTEAFF; CDR3 DNA: TGTGCCAGCAGTGAAGCGGAGACCCTCACTGAAGCTTTCTTT
D gene: TRBD2; J gene: TRBJ2-3; V gene: TRBV11-2; clone size: many; CDR3 protein: CASSTGLAGGLTGTQYF; CDR3 DNA: TGTGCCAGCAGCACTGGACTAGCGGGAGGCCTCACAGGAACGCAGTATTTT
D gene: .; J gene: TRBJ1-4; V gene: TRBV4-3; clone size: few; CDR3 protein: CASSQGSWRRDEKLFF; CDR3 DNA: TGCGCCAGCAGCCAAGGCTCCTGGCGGAGGGACGAAAAACTGTTTTTT
D gene: .; J gene: TRBJ1-2; V gene: TRBV11-2; clone size: many; CDR3 protein: CASSSDSVNYGYTF; CDR3 DNA: TGTGCCAGCAGCTCGGACAGCGTGAACTATGGCTACACCTTC